A selection of T cell receptor beta chains follows, all from one sample in a study of T cell changes during pregnancy in multiple sclerosis. The assay was immunoSEQ multiplex PCR, and TCRdb's table has in-frame clones only and misses some. Seen here are about 28,000 clones, 92% observed once, and the top ten hold 4.8%. Here the sequenced sample was peripheral blood, taken in the first trimester of pregnancy. These TCRs come from a female donor in good health, enrolled as a control in a pregnancy study. Both conserved end residues are part of each CDR3. Each record gives: clone size, J gene, V gene, CDR3 length, D gene, CDR3 DNA, CDR3 protein. The D gene is left open where the match is weak. A clone size is listed for some rows: how often the clone was seen (once, few, many), or a class if it is expanded.

size: -; J: TRBJ1-2; V: TRBV19; length: 14; D: -; DNA: TGTGCCAGTAGAAACCAGGGAACGTATGGTGGCTACACCTTC; CDR3: CASRNQGTYGGYTF
size: -; J: TRBJ1-3; V: TRBV4-3; length: 13; D: -; DNA: TGCGCCAGCAGCCCACACTCTGGAAACACCATATATTTT; CDR3: CASSPHSGNTIYF
size: -; J: TRBJ1-5; V: TRBV23-1; length: 15; D: -; DNA: TGCGCCAGCAGTCAATCGGGGAGAAAGGAGCAGCCCCAGCATTTT; CDR3: CASSQSGRKEQPQHF
size: -; J: TRBJ1-4; V: TRBV2; length: 12; D: -; DNA: TGTGCCAGCAGCAGGGAGGATGAAAAACTGTTTTTT; CDR3: CASSREDEKLFF
size: -; J: TRBJ2-1; V: TRBV15; length: 15; D: TRBD2; DNA: TGTGCCACCAGCAGACCTAGCGGCTCCTACAATGAGCAGTTCTTC; CDR3: CATSRPSGSYNEQFF
size: -; J: TRBJ1-2; V: TRBV19; length: 14; D: -; DNA: TGTGCCAGTAGGGAGAAGGGGTCGGTTGGTGGCTACACCTTC; CDR3: CASREKGSVGGYTF
size: -; J: TRBJ1-5; V: TRBV2; length: 16; D: -; DNA: TGTGCCAGCAGTGAAGGGCCAGGGGCCTCAAATCAGCCCCAGCATTTT; CDR3: CASSEGPGASNQPQHF
size: -; J: TRBJ1-2; V: TRBV6-1; length: 16; D: -; DNA: TGTGCCAGCAGTGGTTCAACAGGAGATGGTAACTATGGCTACACCTTC; CDR3: CASSGSTGDGNYGYTF
size: -; J: TRBJ1-3; V: TRBV6-5; length: 15; D: -; DNA: TGTGCCAGCAGTTACACCAGGGTAACTGGAAACACCATATATTTT; CDR3: CASSYTRVTGNTIYF
size: -; J: TRBJ1-6; V: TRBV4-3; length: 17; D: -; DNA: TGCGCCAGCAGCCAAGATTTTCGGAGCTCCTATAATTCACCCCTCCACTTT; CDR3: CASSQDFRSSYNSPLHF
size: -; J: TRBJ2-2; V: TRBV10-3; length: 16; D: TRBD1; DNA: TGTGCCATCAGCCCTAGGACAGGGGCTAACACCGGGGAGCTGTTTTTT; CDR3: CAISPRTGANTGELFF
size: once; J: TRBJ2-2; V: TRBV2; length: 17; D: TRBD2; DNA: TGTGCCGGCCGCGGGACTAGCGGGGGGGTAAGCACCGGGGAGCTGTTTTTT; CDR3: CAGRGTSGGVSTGELFF
size: -; J: TRBJ2-5; V: TRBV18; length: 15; D: -; DNA: TGTGCCAGCTCATGGGGGCAGGGGACACAAGAGACCCAGTACTTC; CDR3: CASSWGQGTQETQYF
size: -; J: TRBJ2-7; V: TRBV5-1; length: 14; D: TRBD1; DNA: TGCGCCAGCAGCTTGGGGACAGGGGCCCACGAGCAGTACTTC; CDR3: CASSLGTGAHEQYF
size: -; J: TRBJ1-3; V: TRBV7-6; length: 15; D: TRBD1; DNA: TGTGCCAGCAGCGAAGGGGGCAACTCTGGAAACACCATATATTTT; CDR3: CASSEGGNSGNTIYF
size: once; J: TRBJ2-1; V: TRBV7-9; length: 13; D: TRBD2; DNA: TGTGCCAGTACCAGCAGCGGGGGGGGTGAGCAGTTCTTC; CDR3: CASTSSGGGEQFF
size: -; J: TRBJ2-2; V: TRBV7-2; length: 16; D: TRBD1; DNA: TGTGCCAGCAGCTTAGTGGGGACAGGGAACACCGGGGAGCTGTTTTTT; CDR3: CASSLVGTGNTGELFF
size: -; J: TRBJ2-2; V: TRBV11-2; length: 15; D: -; DNA: TGTGCCAGCAGCCGCATAGGGGGACGATCCGGGGAGCTGTTTTTT; CDR3: CASSRIGGRSGELFF
size: once; J: TRBJ1-2; V: TRBV2; length: 15; D: -; DNA: TGTGCCAGCAGTGAAGTATTCGTCCGCGGTTATGGCTACACCTTC; CDR3: CASSEVFVRGYGYTF
size: -; J: TRBJ2-5; V: TRBV5-6; length: 13; D: TRBD1; DNA: TGTGCCAGCAGCCGGGACAGCCAAGAGACCCAGTACTTC; CDR3: CASSRDSQETQYF
size: -; J: TRBJ1-1; V: TRBV30; length: 14; D: TRBD1; DNA: TGTGCCTGGAGTGTACAGGGGTCGGACACTGAAGCTTTCTTT; CDR3: CAWSVQGSDTEAFF
size: -; J: TRBJ2-2; V: TRBV13; length: 19; D: -; DNA: TGTGCCAGCAGCTTGGGATTATTGACAGGCCTTCAGGGCACCGGGGAGCTGTTTTTT; CDR3: CASSLGLLTGLQGTGELFF
size: -; J: TRBJ2-3; V: TRBV7-7; length: 15; D: TRBD2; DNA: TGTGCTAGCAGCGCGACTAGCGGGGGCACAGATACGCAGTATTTT; CDR3: CASSATSGGTDTQYF
size: -; J: TRBJ1-1; V: TRBV29-1; length: 16; D: TRBD1; DNA: TGCAGCGTTGAGGTTGGGACAGGCCCGGGGAACACTGAAGCTTTCTTT; CDR3: CSVEVGTGPGNTEAFF
size: -; J: TRBJ2-2; V: TRBV5-5; length: 18; D: TRBD2; DNA: TGTGCCAGCAGCTTGGGTCTAGCGGGGGGAGCGAACACCGGGGAGCTGTTTTTT; CDR3: CASSLGLAGGANTGELFF
size: once; J: TRBJ1-2; V: TRBV12-5; length: 18; D: -; DNA: TGTGCTAGTGGTTTGGCTTCTCCGAGGAGACAGTCTAACTATGGCTACACCTTC; CDR3: CASGLASPRRQSNYGYTF
size: -; J: TRBJ2-2; V: TRBV19; length: 15; D: -; DNA: TGTGCCAGTAGTATCTTGGGGGGAGACCCCGGGGAGCTGTTTTTT; CDR3: CASSILGGDPGELFF
size: -; J: TRBJ2-2; V: TRBV9; length: 17; D: TRBD2; DNA: TGTGCCAGCAGCGTAATGGCCGGGGGGGCTGGCACCGGGGAGCTGTTTTTT; CDR3: CASSVMAGGAGTGELFF
size: -; J: TRBJ1-1; V: TRBV7-6; length: 15; D: TRBD1; DNA: TGTGCCAGCAGCCTCGCGACAGGGGTGAACACTGAAGCTTTCTTT; CDR3: CASSLATGVNTEAFF